There are a few counts of the clone carrying this T cell receptor beta chain. Its antigen remains unidentified. This specimen belongs to a study of T cells in Graves' hyperthyroidism and ophthalmopathy. What was amplified from RNA transcripts were TCR beta CDR3 regions. RT-PCR in the first round (using the HTBI primer set) targeted the TCR CDR3. TCRdb re-analysed the multiplex PCR reads in MiXCR, keeping a single row per CDR3 protein. The sample consists of 600,000 to 700,000 distinct CDR3 sequences, about 45% of them appearing once. Trimming removed 3 bases from V and 2 bases from J, with 11 bases in between. Germline V lookup: CDR1 SGHRS, CDR2 YFSETQ. This CDR3 has 14 amino acids. Regarding the study as a whole: Patients with ophthalmopathy were separated from those with stable hyperthyroidism by a 13 V-J model. Most expanded thyroid clonotypes above 0.001 also appeared in blood.

The rearrangement joins TRBV5-1 to TRBJ2-5; D perhaps matches TRBD2 (5 bases). The receptor was isolated from an adult man with Graves' disease, either hyperthyroidism or ophthalmopathy (not recorded which). The sample consisted of peripheral blood or thyroid tissue (not recorded which). The CDR3 nucleotides read TGCGCCAGCAGCTATAGCGCAACACAAGAGACCCAGTACTTC. It specifies CASSYSATQETQYF.